One sample yielded the 20 T cell receptor beta chains listed below, sequenced in a study of CD8+CD57+ T cells in acquired aplastic anemia. TCR beta VDJ and CDR3 were profiled, and genomic DNA was the template. MiXCR was run by TCRdb on the reads, yielding one entry per CDR3 protein. The data show around 430,000 distinct CDR3 sequences, approximately 32% seen once. Patients included in sequencing had previously demonstrated CD8+CD57+ cell expansion by flow cytometry. Sequencing was performed on sorted CD4+, CD8+, or CD8+CD57+ T cells (not recorded which) from PBMCs. The origin of the receptors is a human donor with aplastic anemia.

With regard to this clonotype: A much larger clone differs by one base, so this may be a read error. The rearrangement uses TRBV2 and TRBJ1-5; no clear D. Per germline, CDR1 SNHLY and CDR2 FYNNEI. The CDR3 extends over 14 amino acids. CDR3 loop: CAGRPSGGNQPQHF. The CDR3 nucleotides are TGTGCCGGCAGGCCGTCTGGCGGCAATCAGCCCCAGCATTTT.

This clonotype was recorded at least ten times. The junction departs from germline at one end; a sequencing error may be responsible. This chain joins TRBV2 and TRBJ1-2, with TRBD1 as a possible D gene (6 bases). CDR3 length: 13 residues. CDR1 is SNHLY and CDR2 is FYNNEI in the germline V gene. The chain's CDR3 is CASSEGVNYGYTF. The DNA of the CDR3 is TGCGCCAGCAGCGAGGGGGTGAACTATGGCTACACCTTC.

This clonotype was counted a few times. This chain uses TRBV12-3 or TRBV12-4 with TRBJ1-5; D unresolved. V shed 0 bases and J shed 1 base, with 10 bases lying between them. CDR3 length equals 16 residues. CDR3 sequence reads: CASSLAARESNQPQHF. The CDR3 DNA is TGTGCCAGCAGTTTAGCGGCGAGGGAAAGCAATCAGCCCCAGCATTTT.

This sequence joins TRBV5-1 and TRBJ1-1, with TRBD1 matching 8 bases. The germline V gene encodes CDR1 SGHRS and CDR2 YFSETQ. This CDR3 comprises 16 residues. J lost 3 bases, V lost 5 bases, and 12 bases had no gene match. CDR3 bases: TGCGCCAGCAGTCCGTTGATCAAACAGGGGGACACTGAAGCTTTCTTT. This encodes CASSPLIKQGDTEAFF. Combining the CDR3 with reference TRBV5-1 and TRBJ1-1 gives the whole variable domain KAGVTQTPRYLIKTRGQQVTLSCSPISGHRSVSWYQQTPGQGLQFLFEYFSETQRNKGNFPGRFSGRQFSNSRSEMNVSTLELGDSALYLCASSPLIKQGDTEAFFGQGTRLTVV.

Turning to this clonotype: This CDR3 fails to terminate in the conserved phenylalanine or tryptophan, so it likely reflects a read error. V is TRBV11-2 and J is TRBJ2-7; 13 nucleotides match TRBD2. Germline CDR1 is SGHAT and CDR2 is FQNNGV. V dropped 4 bases and J dropped 0; count of bases not matched to a gene: 3. The CDR3 is 16 residues long. This CDR3 is CASSSRLAGGSYEQYL. For the CDR3, the DNA is TGTGCCAGCAGCTCCAGACTAGCGGGGGGCTCCTACGAGCAGTACCTC.

The rearrangement uses TRBV12-3 or TRBV12-4 and TRBJ2-1, with 8 bases identical to TRBD2. This CDR3 contains 16 residues. J lost 5 bases, V lost 3 bases, and 9 bases had no gene match. The CDR3 DNA sequence: TGTGCCAGCAGTTTTGACGGGAGGGCCAGGGACAATGAGCAGTTCTTC. Protein sequence: CASSFDGRARDNEQFF.

This chain connects TRBV19 to TRBJ1-2; no clear D gene. Per the germline V gene, CDR1 is LNHDA and CDR2 is SQIVND (reference sequence). The CDR3 runs 15 residues. V was cut by 3 bases and J by 7 bases, with 18 bases left in between. CDR3 protein: CASSIGYGGPFGYTF. DNA of the CDR3: TGTGCCAGTAGTATCGGTTATGGAGGGCCTTTTGGCTACACCTTC.

This clonotype was seen more than once but under ten times. The rearrangement uses TRBV5-1 and TRBJ2-1; the D is unclear. V was clipped by 4 bases and J by 0 bases, with 11 bases between them. The germline V gene has CDR1 SGHRS and CDR2 YFSETQ. The CDR3 consists of 15 residues. The CDR3 protein is CASSATPSSYNEQFF. CDR3 nucleotides: TGCGCCAGCAGCGCTACACCGAGCTCCTACAATGAGCAGTTCTTC.

This sequence joins TRBV24-1 and TRBJ2-1; TRBD2 matches 7 bases. Germline-derived CDR1 and CDR2 are KGHDR and SFDVKD. The CDR3 has 13 amino acids. The junction had 8 bases not matched to a gene; V was cut back by 9 bases and J by 7 bases. The CDR3 reads CATSGTTKNEQFF. DNA for the CDR3: TGTGCCACCTCCGGGACTACAAAAAATGAGCAGTTCTTC.

The V call is TRBV7-3, the J call TRBJ1-2; 8 bases line up with TRBD1. V shed 4 bases, J shed 4 bases, and the junction held 8 bases outside the gene matches. The CDR3 sequence is 15 residues long. From germline, CDR1 is SGHTA and CDR2 FQGTGA. The CDR3 region is CASSSPGTGIYGYTF. The CDR3 DNA follows: TGTGCCAGCAGCTCCCCCGGGACAGGCATCTATGGCTACACCTTC.

This clonotype was counted ten times or more. The chain has TRBV2 and TRBJ1-6; 10 nucleotides align to TRBD1. V lost 3 bases and J lost 7; bases outside the gene matches: 3. This CDR3 has 15 amino acids. CDR1 is SNHLY and CDR2 is FYNNEI in the germline V gene. This CDR3 reads CASSEEGQGNSPLHF. CDR3 coding DNA: TGTGCCAGCAGTGAGGAGGGACAGGGGAATTCACCCCTCCACTTT.

This chain joins TRBV29-1 and TRBJ2-3; 10 bases match TRBD2. The germline gives CDR1 SQVTM, CDR2 ANQGSEA. The CDR3 covers 15 residues. The V segment lost 4 bases and the J segment 3 bases; nucleotides outside the gene matches: 7. CDR3 region: CSVVQASGGTDTQYF. CDR3 coding DNA: TGCAGCGTTGTTCAGGCTAGCGGGGGAACAGATACGCAGTATTTT.

This clonotype has a handful of counts. The chain employs TRBV5-1 and TRBJ2-2; no clear D. There are 13 residues in the CDR3. V lost 3 bases, J lost 2 bases, and 5 bases lay in between. The germline CDR1 and CDR2 sequences are SGHRS and YFSETQ. The CDR3 DNA follows: TGCGCCAGCAGCTCCTTTAACACCGGGGAGCTGTTTTTT. Its protein is CASSSFNTGELFF.

This sequence joins TRBV4-3 and TRBJ2-3; possible D gene TRBD2, 6 bases. Germline V gene sequence: CDR1 LGHNA, CDR2 YSLEER. The V end was cut by 3 bases, the J end by 14 bases, with 15 bases between. The CDR3 loop spans 12 amino acids. CDR3 DNA: TGCGCCAGCAGCCAGGACCGGGGGTGGCTGTATTTT. It yields the protein CASSQDRGWLYF.

This clonotype has only a few counts. The V and J genes are TRBV6-5 and TRBJ2-7; D not resolved. CDR1 and CDR2 from the germline V gene are MNHEY and SVGAGI. V was cut by 3 bases and J by 2 bases, with 5 bases left in between. The CDR3 extends over 12 amino acids. This chain's CDR3 is CASSYRAYEQYF. CDR3 DNA sequence: TGTGCCAGCAGTTATAGGGCCTACGAGCAGTACTTC.

DNA for the CDR3: TGTGCCAGCAGGCCTACAGATACGCAGTATTTT. The encoded protein is CASRPTDTQYF. This chain links TRBV10-3 with TRBJ2-3; D remains unclear. CDR3 length equals 11 residues. Trimming cost V 10 bases and J 3 bases, with 8 bases left between them. Germline V gene sequence: CDR1 ENHRY, CDR2 SYGVKD.

The V gene is TRBV6-5, the J gene TRBJ2-3; D is unresolved. The CDR3 length is 14 residues. With 0 bases removed from V and 3 bases from J, the gap between germline ends came to 7 bases. Germline V lookup: CDR1 MNHEY, CDR2 SVGAGI. Here the CDR3 reads CASSYSFGTDTQYF. Here the CDR3 DNA reads TGTGCCAGCAGTTACTCGTTCGGTACAGATACGCAGTATTTT.

This clonotype was counted at least ten times. The chain joins TRBV2 to TRBJ2-6; D remains ambiguous. CDR1 SNHLY and CDR2 FYNNEI come from the germline V gene. The V end lost 1 base, the J end lost 0 bases, and 1 base lay between the germline ends. The CDR3 totals 14 residues. The CDR3 DNA sequence: TGTGCCAGCAGTGAAGTCTCTGGGGCCAACGTCCTGACTTTC. Residues: CASSEVSGANVLTF.

This chain connects TRBV29-1 to TRBJ2-5; a possible D gene is TRBD1 (6 bases). The length of the CDR3 is 12 residues. V was cut by 7 bases and J by 1 base, with 10 bases left in between. Germline CDR1 is SQVTM and CDR2 is ANQGSEA. The CDR3 sequence: CSDRATQETQYF. The CDR3 nucleotides read TGCAGCGACAGGGCCACCCAAGAGACCCAGTACTTC.

A note on this clonotype: Likely a read error: the CDR3 ends without its conserved phenylalanine or tryptophan. The rearrangement uses TRBV11-2 and TRBJ2-5; 8 bases line up with TRBD2. The CDR3 loop spans 14 amino acids. The V gene's germline CDR1 is SGHAT and CDR2 FQNNGV. V was pared by 3 bases and J by 3 bases, with 3 bases of the junction left unmatched. CDR3: CASSFPGGKETQYL. In DNA form, the CDR3 reads TGTGCCAGCAGCTTCCCGGGGGGGAAAGAGACCCAGTACCTC.